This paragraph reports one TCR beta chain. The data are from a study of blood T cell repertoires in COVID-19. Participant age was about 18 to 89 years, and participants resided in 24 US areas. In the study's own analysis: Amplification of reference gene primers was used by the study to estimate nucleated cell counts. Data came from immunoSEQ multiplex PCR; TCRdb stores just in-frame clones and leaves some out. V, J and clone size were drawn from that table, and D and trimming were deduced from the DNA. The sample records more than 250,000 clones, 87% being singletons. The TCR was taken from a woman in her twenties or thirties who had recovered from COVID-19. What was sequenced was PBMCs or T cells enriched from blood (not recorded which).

CDR3 DNA sequence: TGTGCCAGCAGCTTAGGGCGAAGGGGACAGGGGCCCGAGACCCAGTACTTC. Encoded protein: CASSLGRRGQGPETQYF. V usage is TRBV7-9 and J usage is TRBJ2-5, with 10 bases that match TRBD1. Germline trimming cut 1 base from V and 5 bases from J; bases unmatched to any gene: 10. CDR1 is SEHNR and CDR2 is FQNEAQ in the germline V gene (reference sequence). The CDR3 consists of 17 residues.